This TCR beta chain was found in a study of cytomegalovirus exposure and HLA in healthy donors (dated by TCRdb to about 2017). Background on the whole study: An earlier analysis of 587 of the donors reported 250 to 300 Gb of sequence data and 100 million to 140 million unique TCR beta sequences from about 179 million T cells. In an earlier analysis of roughly 600 of the donors, high-throughput TCR beta sequencing was used to judge whether each TCR beta V gene segment behaved as functional or pseudogenic. Of the roughly 400 genotyped donors, roughly 85% fell in the genetic ancestry cluster associated with self-reported Caucasian donors. Because of strong linkage in the cohort, roughly five DR-DQ haplotypes were treated as single units for association and clustering. Genome-wide SNP genotypes for about 65% of the 666 donors were used in a later genetic analysis, which treated that subset as a discovery cohort. HLA typing covered class I and class II loci at four-digit resolution. The number of donors typed differed by locus, with about 629-630 for A, B, C, DRB1 and DQB1, 522 for DQA1, about 610 for DPA1, and some 440 for DPB1. The study aimed to test whether signatures of past pathogen exposure could be identified by cataloging public T cell receptors. Among around 400 genotyped donors of the cohort, an average of approximately 240,000 unique TCR beta nucleotide sequences was sequenced per donor, of which 15% to 20% were non-productive. Alongside the repertoire data, information on donor age, sex, ethnicity and CMV serostatus was compiled. The study used immunosequencing to profile the T cell repertoires of several hundred subjects and linked those repertoires to cytomegalovirus serostatus. The later analysis used no new phenotypic data to find candidate immune exposures, relying instead on TCR beta sequences and their occurrence across donors. An early release covering approximately 600 HLA-typed donors comprised roughly 300 gigabases of sequencing data and roughly 85 million unique TCR sequences. In a later analysis, previously published TCR beta repertoires from about 640 donors were re-analyzed and high-resolution HLA genotyping was added so that TCR occurrence patterns could be studied. High-throughput TCR immunosequencing, statistical association of individual TCRs with disease status, and machine learning were combined to predict cytomegalovirus infection status. Along with the approximately 700-subject first cohort, a separate validation cohort of approximately 110 different subjects was used. Every discovery cohort repertoire had been produced on one sequencing platform.

On this clone: No cognate antigen has been identified for it.

Broader findings and caveats from the paper: A later analysis found that TCR association rates varied across HLA loci, with DRB1 alleles showing the most associated TCRs and HLA-C alleles the fewest. Several of the top co-occurrence clusters appeared to be linked to parvovirus B19, influenza, CMV and Epstein-Barr virus, according to a later analysis. Roughly uniform sequencing depth across donors was assumed in presence/absence analyses, although this assumption may not hold. Correlated functional status among segregating V segments might be attributable to linkage disequilibrium, but an unknown experimental factor could not be ruled out. In a later genetic analysis, fewer N-insertions in productive TCRs were reported among donors in an Asian-associated ancestry cluster than the 666-donor mean. A further reported finding was that TCR beta sequences accurately predicted the HLA-A and HLA-B alleles for most subjects in the first cohort. In vitro tests confirmed that three of the cytomegalovirus-associated TCR beta chains recognize cytomegalovirus antigens. Strong co-occurrence of HLA alleles, especially DR and DQ, made assigning TCR associations to individual alleles difficult. A cluster of highly shared sequence variants was judged likely to be a technical artifact of the sequencing pipeline. It was suggested by the authors that the approach could potentially be generalized to other disease states and immunological phenotypes. A total of some 180 TCR beta chains were listed by the study as associated with cytomegalovirus. HLA typing was unavailable for some donors at each locus, so association tests used only the typed subset. Only TCR beta chains were sequenced in this cohort, and the absence of alpha or paired-chain data limited detectable features. The only immune exposure information available for the cohort was CMV serostatus. V-gene and J-gene trimming of TCR beta chains was associated with a missense DCLRE1C variant in a later genetic analysis, and the association was replicated in an independent cohort. In a later analysis, 15,000 to 20,000 TCR beta sequences were associated with specific HLA alleles at a false discovery rate of 0.05. Most CMV-associated TCR beta chains appeared to be HLA-restricted in a later analysis, and the HLA associations seemed to be driven largely by CMV exposure. Because the 87-base-pair reads could not distinguish some IMGT-functional V segments, including TRBV6-2 and TRBV6-3, those segments were excluded. In an earlier analysis of about 600 of the donors, most TCR beta V segments appeared in productive rearrangements about 90% or about 30% of the time, broadly matching IMGT annotations. In a later analysis, HLA-associated TCR beta chains showed more clonal expansion and lower generation probabilities than non-associated chains that were equally common. Most TCR sequences were observed very rarely across donors, whereas some public TCRs were present in many individuals. In both the original and validation cohorts, the classifier was reported to diagnose cytomegalovirus status with high specificity and sensitivity. Approximately 18 rarely observed V segments, including chromosome 9 orphons, were excluded from the earlier analysis of just under 600 of the donors because counts were too low.

The cohort comprised 666 healthy bone marrow donors. Cohort members were all nominally healthy when sampled, although unrecorded immune exposures were likely present. The donor tested CMV seropositive, placing the donor among the 290 or so seropositive members of the cohort. Every donor gave a peripheral blood sample, and the peripheral blood mononuclear cells from that sample were used for TCR beta sequencing. The Qiagen DNeasy Blood Extraction Kit was used to extract genomic DNA from the blood cell samples. The CDR1 and CDR2 encoded by the germline V gene (reference sequence) are LNHDA and SQIVND. Trimming costs V 5 bases and J 3 bases, and their ends lie 7 bases apart. Reading from cysteine to phenylalanine, the CDR3 counts 12 amino acids. The read is trimmed to its CDR3 DNA, 36 bases read in frame from base 1. The library was produced with the immunoSEQ multiplex PCR assay. For the multiplex PCR, a mixture combining 60 forward primers for TCR Vbeta segments and 13 reverse primers for TCR Jbeta segments was used. A multiplex PCR assay on genomic DNA amplified the CDR3 region of rearranged TCR beta genes. On the Illumina HiSeq System, the amplified TCR beta libraries were sequenced as 87-base-pair reads. The published analysis was carried out like this. A later analysis tallied roughly 76 million unique TCR beta chains across the 600 to 700 repertoires, and approximately 12 million of those chains were shared by two or more donors. Raw reads were error-corrected and collapsed into unique sequences by a nearest-neighbor algorithm in which closely related sequences were merged to remove PCR and sequencing errors. CDR3 sequences were aligned to IMGT reference sequences to assign V, D and J gene segments. Each retained sequence needed at least a six-nucleotide match to both a V gene segment and a J gene segment. Rearrangements were called productive when the CDR3 lacked stop codons and stayed in frame with V and J; all others were non-productive. Following IMGT convention, CDR3 was defined as the stretch from the second conserved V-encoded cysteine up to the conserved J-encoded phenylalanine. The earlier analysis of approximately 590 of the donors excluded any sequence lacking an unambiguous match to a single V gene segment. An earlier analysis of approximately 590 of the donors called V segments functional above 56.7% productive rearrangements and segregating when the between-donor standard deviation exceeded 5%. A statistical classification framework was built to diagnose cytomegalovirus status from the catalog of TCR beta chain sequences. V and J gene assignment, in a later analysis, came from comparing TCR nucleotide sequences with IMGT/GENE-DB human TR gene sequences. Using the TCRdist pipeline, a later analysis assigned CDR3 sequences along with most-parsimonious VDJ recombination scenarios. In a later analysis, each TCR beta chain was defined by its CDR3 amino acid sequence together with its V-gene family, and reads without a unique V-gene family were excluded. In a later analysis, some 600 highly shared, low-generation-probability nucleotide sequences were removed to address suspected cross-contamination and a sequencing artifact. A later analysis calculated a clonal expansion index for each public chain from normalized within-repertoire ranks of inferred template counts. In a later analysis, generation probabilities were computed with a VDJ recombination model fitted to out-of-frame rearrangements, and the resulting probabilities were checked against IGoR. Hypergeometric tests were used in a later analysis to score TCR-TCR, TCR-HLA and TCR-CMV co-occurrence, with a repertoire-size bias correction applied to the TCR pairs. A later analysis estimated false discovery rates by permuting HLA or CMV assignments 20 times. In a later analysis, co-occurring TCRs were grouped with DBSCAN, and TCRdist sequence similarity was added when clustering was performed within HLA-allele-positive subsets. For co-occurrence clustering, repertoires with fewer than 30,000 or more than 120,000 public chains were excluded, along with a handful of repertoires with anomalous nucleotide sharing. TCRdb provides this immuneACCESS table in a form limited to in-frame rearrangements. Some clones are lacking; in checked studies, under half of them reflect an unresolved V gene, and why the rest are absent is not known. V, J and clone size reflect that table, while D and trimming were determined from the DNA. The table of this sample itemizes about 200,000 clones. The top ten clones comprise 0.9% to 1.4% of the sample.

The chain couples TRBV19 to TRBJ1-1; the D gene identity is not certain. Specimen: PBMCs. This TCR came from a girl aged 2-10 years in good health and CMV-seropositive. In nucleotides, the sequence is TGTGCCAGTAGTCCAGATCACACTGAAGCTTTCTTT. This codes for CASSPDHTEAFF.